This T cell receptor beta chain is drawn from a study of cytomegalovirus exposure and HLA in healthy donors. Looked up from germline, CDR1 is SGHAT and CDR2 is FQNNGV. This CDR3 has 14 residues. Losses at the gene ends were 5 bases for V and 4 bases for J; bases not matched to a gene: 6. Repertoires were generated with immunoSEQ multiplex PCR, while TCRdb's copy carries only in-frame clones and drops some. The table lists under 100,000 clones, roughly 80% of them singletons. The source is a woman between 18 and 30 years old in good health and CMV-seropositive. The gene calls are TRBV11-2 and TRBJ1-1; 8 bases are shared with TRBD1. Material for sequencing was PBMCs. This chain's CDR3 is CASSIDRGGTEAFF. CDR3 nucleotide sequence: TGTGCCAGCAGCATCGACAGGGGAGGCACTGAAGCTTTCTTT. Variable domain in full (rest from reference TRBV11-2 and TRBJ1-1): EAGVAQSPRYKIIEKRQSVAFWCNPISGHATLYWYQQILGQGPKLLIQFQNNGVVDDSQLPKDRFSAERLKGVDSTLKIQPAKLEDSAVYLCASSIDRGGTEAFFGQGTRLTVV.